This T cell receptor beta chain was documented in a study of control samples from healthy donors and cancer patients. This CDR3 spans 16 amino acids. Losses at the gene ends were 4 bases for V and 1 base for J; bases not matched to a gene: 5. In germline, CDR1 is SEHNR, CDR2 FQNEAQ (reference sequence). Profiled with immunoSEQ multiplex PCR; TCRdb holds only in-frame clones, not every one. The sample has about 100,000 clones, approximately 90% seen once. The specimen sequenced was blood. The sequence was obtained from a young man in good health. This chain connects TRBV7-9 to TRBJ2-3; 10 nucleotides line up with TRBD2. CDR3: CASSSPGTSGTDTQYF. The CDR3 DNA reads as TGTGCCAGCAGCTCCCCAGGGACTAGCGGCACAGATACGCAGTATTTT.